The 18 T cell receptor beta chains below were found in one sample sequenced in a study of immune evolution from preneoplasia to lung adenocarcinoma. The method was immunoSEQ multiplex PCR; TCRdb's version includes in-frame clones alone and lacks a portion of them. The data contain under 10,000 clones, more than 70% of them singletons. Sequenced input: FFPE adjacent normal lung tissue. The receptors come from a person between 60 and 80 years old with lung adenocarcinoma.

The V gene is TRBV5-1, the J gene TRBJ1-1; 7 bases map to TRBD1. V was clipped by 4 bases and J by 0 bases; unmatched bases: 12. The CDR3 is 17 residues long. Germline values: CDR1 SGHRS, CDR2 YFSETQ. CDR3 nucleotides: TGCGCCAGCAGCCTAACAGGGGACCCGTCGATGAACACTGAAGCTTTCTTT. Translation gives CASSLTGDPSMNTEAFF. The variable domain in full, completed from reference TRBV5-1 and TRBJ1-1, reads KAGVTQTPRYLIKTRGQQVTLSCSPISGHRSVSWYQQTPGQGLQFLFEYFSETQRNKGNFPGRFSGRQFSNSRSEMNVSTLELGDSALYLCASSLTGDPSMNTEAFFGQGTRLTVV.

This sequence joins TRBV28 and TRBJ1-2, with 7 bases fitting TRBD1. The germline V gene has CDR1 MDHEN and CDR2 SYDVKM. V shed 6 bases and J 5 bases; nucleotides not matched to a gene: 6. This CDR3 has 13 amino acids. The CDR3 sequence: CASRRSGGYGYTF. In DNA, the CDR3 is TGTGCCAGCAGACGTTCAGGGGGATATGGCTACACCTTC.

CDR3 region: CASSTPGQGVPGELFF. The CDR3 bases are TGTGCCAGCAGTACGCCGGGACAGGGGGTGCCCGGGGAGCTGTTTTTT. V and J are TRBV27 and TRBJ2-2; TRBD1 matches 11 bases. J lost 6 bases, V lost 5 bases, and 8 bases had no gene match. The CDR3 spans 16 residues. CDR1 is MNHEY and CDR2 is SMNVEV in the germline V gene (reference sequence).

V gene TRBV6-5 combines with J gene TRBJ2-7, with D possibly called TRBD1 or TRBD2 (5 bases each). Germline CDR1 MNHEY, CDR2 SVGAGI. V was shortened by 6 bases and J by 5 bases, with 17 bases between the two germline ends. The CDR3 covers 14 residues. The DNA of the CDR3 is TGTGCCAGCAGCCGGGACCGCGGTGCCCACGAGCAGTACTTC. Amino acids: CASSRDRGAHEQYF.

This chain links TRBV29-1 with TRBJ2-2; the match to TRBD1 covers 9 bases. The CDR3 runs to 14 residues. V trimming: 5 bases; J trimming: 6 bases; junction bases outside the gene matches: 7. Germline CDR1 reads SQVTM; CDR2 reads ANQGSEA. This CDR3 is CSVLGTGSSGELFF. The CDR3 DNA reads as TGCAGCGTTCTTGGGACAGGGTCATCCGGGGAGCTGTTTTTT.

A few counts support this clone. The J gene is TRBJ2-2, the V gene TRBV9; 8 bases line up with TRBD2. V shed 0 bases and J 7 bases; nucleotides not matched to a gene: 14. Per the germline V gene, CDR1 is SGDLS and CDR2 is YYNGEE. CDR3 length equals 18 residues. This CDR3 is CASSVGSGGPDRVGELFF. CDR3 DNA sequence: TGTGCCAGCAGCGTAGGCTCGGGGGGGCCGGATCGGGTCGGGGAGCTGTTTTTT.

The chain couples TRBV19 to TRBJ1-2; TRBD1 might be the D (5 bases). Trimming removed 7 bases at V and 5 bases at J, with 17 bases between. This CDR3 has 14 residues. The germline CDR1 and CDR2 sequences are LNHDA and SQIVND (reference sequence). The CDR3 reads CASNRQPGGYGYTF. The DNA of the CDR3 is TGTGCCAGTAATAGGCAGCCCGGGGGTTATGGCTACACCTTC.

The V and J genes are TRBV5-1 and TRBJ2-1; 13 bases line up with TRBD2. Germline V lookup: CDR1 SGHRS, CDR2 YFSETQ. CDR3 length: 17 residues. V lost 4 bases and J lost 0; bases outside the gene matches: 4. The CDR3 DNA follows: TGCGCCAGCAGCGAAGGGACTAGCGGGATCTCCTACAATGAGCAGTTCTTC. Its translation is CASSEGTSGISYNEQFF.

The chain uses TRBV18 and TRBJ2-2; 13 positions agree with TRBD2. There are 21 residues in the CDR3. V was pared by 3 bases and J by 4 bases, with 17 bases of the junction left unmatched. Looked up from germline, CDR1 is KGHSH and CDR2 is LQKENI. The CDR3 DNA sequence: TGTGCCAGCTCACCCACTAGCGGGAGGGCCGGAGGGTCTCCCACCACCGGGGAGCTGTTTTTT. As protein: CASSPTSGRAGGSPTTGELFF. Using reference TRBV18 and TRBJ2-2 for the parts outside the CDR3, the full variable domain is NAGVMQNPRHLVRRRGQEARLRCSPMKGHSHVYWYRQLPEEGLKFMVYLQKENIIDESGMPKERFSAEFPKEGPSILRIQQVVRGDSAAYFCASSPTSGRAGGSPTTGELFFGEGSRLTVL.

J is TRBJ1-2 and V is TRBV6-1; unclear D gene. Germline-derived CDR1 and CDR2 are MNHNS and SASEGT. The V and J ends lost 1 base and 6 bases respectively, with 12 bases between them. The CDR3 consists of 14 residues. The CDR3 loop is CASSEGGGPNGYTF. The CDR3 coding sequence is TGTGCCAGCAGTGAAGGGGGAGGGCCGAATGGCTACACCTTC.

The gene calls are TRBV28 and TRBJ1-1; D is undetermined. The CDR3 is made up of 14 amino acids. The germline V and J ends were trimmed by 5 bases and 9 bases, with 19 bases remaining between them. Per the germline V gene, CDR1 is MDHEN and CDR2 is SYDVKM. The CDR3 DNA is TGTGCCAGCAGTCTCGCTCCAGGTCAGCAACAAGCTTTCTTT. This sequence encodes CASSLAPGQQQAFF.

The V and J genes are TRBV2 and TRBJ1-1; D is perhaps TRBD1 (5 bases). CDR1 SNHLY and CDR2 FYNNEI come from the germline V gene. CDR3 size: 14 residues. V dropped 3 bases and J dropped 1 base, with 9 bases sitting between them. CDR3 sequence: CASSETVTNTEAFF. The DNA of the CDR3 is TGTGCCAGCAGTGAGACAGTAACGAACACTGAAGCTTTCTTT. The full variable domain, in which reference TRBV2 and TRBJ1-1 provide the parts outside the CDR3, is EPEVTQTPSHQVTQMGQEVILRCVPISNHLYFYWYRQILGQKVEFLVSFYNNEISEKSEIFDDQFSVERPDGSNFTLKIRSTKLEDSAMYFCASSETVTNTEAFFGQGTRLTVV.

The rearrangement links TRBV18 to TRBJ1-2; 11 bases are shared with TRBD1. The junction had 7 bases not matched to a gene; V was cut back by 0 bases and J by 7 bases. Germline loops: CDR1 KGHSH, CDR2 LQKENI. The CDR3 sequence is 16 residues long. The CDR3 nucleotides read TGTGCCAGCTCACCACCACGGGACAGGGGGTTGGCTGGCTACACCTTC. Protein sequence: CASSPPRDRGLAGYTF.

This clone appeared once. V usage is TRBV19 and J usage is TRBJ1-1, with D uncertain. The CDR3 sequence is 13 residues long. Germline loops: CDR1 LNHDA, CDR2 SQIVND (reference sequence). V lost 4 bases to trimming and J lost 5 bases, with 11 bases between them. The CDR3 sequence: CASSKTGVTEAFF. For the CDR3, the DNA is TGTGCCAGTAGTAAGACTGGGGTGACTGAAGCTTTCTTT.

The chain recombines TRBV20-1 with TRBJ2-3; D is uncertain. Germline assignment: CDR1 DFQATT and CDR2 SNEGSKA (reference sequence). This CDR3 has 11 amino acids. The V and J ends lost 2 bases and 6 bases respectively, with 6 bases between them. The DNA for the CDR3 is TGCAGTGCTAGACCGACGGATACGCAGTATTTT. Translated: CSARPTDTQYF.

This rearrangement joins TRBV15 to TRBJ2-7; D is possibly TRBD2 (5 bases). V lost 0 bases to trimming and J lost 4 bases, with 16 bases between them. The CDR3 consists of 16 residues. Germline loops: CDR1 LNHNV, CDR2 YYDKDF (reference sequence). In DNA, the CDR3 is TGTGCCACCAGCAGAGAAGTGGAGGTCAGGAGATACGAGCAGTACTTC. Its protein product is CATSREVEVRRYEQYF.

This clone was seen more than once but under ten times. The V call is TRBV30, the J call TRBJ1-1, with a tentative D call TRBD1 (5 bases). Trimming removed 0 bases from V and 11 bases from J, with 13 bases in between. This CDR3 has 12 residues. Germline CDR1 and CDR2: GTSNPN and SVGIG (reference sequence). The CDR3: CAWSVPWGNAFF. The DNA for the CDR3 is TGTGCCTGGAGTGTACCCTGGGGGAACGCTTTCTTT.

The chain couples TRBV25-1 to TRBJ2-7; 7 nucleotides line up with TRBD2. J was trimmed by 4 bases and V by 5 bases; bases with no gene match: 2. Germline assignment: CDR1 MGHDK and CDR2 SYGVNS. This CDR3 comprises 12 residues. The CDR3 DNA follows: TGTGCCAGCAGTCGGACTAGGTACGAGCAGTACTTC. It codes for CASSRTRYEQYF.